Listed here are 5 T cell receptor beta chains from one sample, sequenced in a study of beta chain features in type 1 diabetes. Investigators reverse transcribed all isolated RNA, so they sequenced expressed TCRB transcripts. Data came from immunoSEQ multiplex PCR; TCRdb stores just in-frame clones and leaves some out. Among about 180,000 clones listed, approximately 13% were seen once. The sequencing sample was made of central memory CD4+ T cells from blood. These receptors all come from a young woman in good health.

The V and J genes are TRBV28 and TRBJ1-5; 9 bases are shared with TRBD1. CDR1 is MDHEN and CDR2 is SYDVKM in the germline V gene. The CDR3 totals 19 residues. V shed 3 bases and J 4 bases; nucleotides not matched to a gene: 16. In DNA form, the CDR3 reads TGTGCCAGCAGTTTTATTGTTATATCCCGGGACAGGGTTAATCAGCCCCAGCATTTT. It translates to CASSFIVISRDRVNQPQHF.

The V and J genes are TRBV30 and TRBJ1-3; the D gene is possibly TRBD1 (5 bases). The CDR3 contains 12 residues. V lost 3 bases, J lost 7 bases, and 10 bases lay in between. The germline V gene encodes CDR1 GTSNPN and CDR2 SVGIG (reference sequence). This chain's CDR3 is CAWRRDGNTIYF. The DNA for the CDR3 is TGTGCCTGGAGGCGGGACGGGAACACCATATATTTT.

This clone was seen more than once but under ten times. The chain joins TRBV5-1 to TRBJ2-4; TRBD2 matches 9 bases. The ends lost 4 bases at V and 8 bases at J; junction bases unmatched: 16. The germline V gene has CDR1 SGHRS and CDR2 YFSETQ. The CDR3 loop spans 17 amino acids. CDR3 residues: CASSRLAGVMRQDIQYF. The CDR3 coding sequence is TGCGCCAGCAGCCGGTTAGCGGGGGTTATGAGACAGGACATTCAGTACTTC.

The genes are TRBV6-6 and TRBJ2-7, with 12 bases lining up with TRBD2. The V gene end was trimmed by 6 bases and the J gene end by 1 base; junction bases not matched to a gene: 4. The CDR3 has 15 residues. Germline V gene sequence: CDR1 MNHNY, CDR2 SVGAGI (reference sequence). The CDR3 sequence is CASSETSGRSYEQYF. CDR3 in DNA: TGTGCCAGCAGCGAAACTAGCGGGAGGTCCTACGAGCAGTACTTC.

In its sample, this clone was seen a few times. This chain uses TRBV11-1 with TRBJ2-1, with 8 bases identical to TRBD2. This CDR3 contains 16 residues. The germline CDR1 and CDR2 sequences are SGHAT and FQDESV (reference sequence). V shed 7 bases, J shed 7 bases, and the junction held 15 bases outside the gene matches. CDR3: CASTPGAASGWNEQFF. Written as DNA, the CDR3 is TGTGCCAGCACCCCGGGCGCGGCTAGCGGGTGGAATGAGCAGTTCTTC.